Each of the 9 T cell receptor beta chains below was sequenced from the same sample in a study of T cells after yellow fever vaccination. In TCRdb, the 5' RACE reads were re-called with MiXCR into one record per CDR3 protein. The sample holds 500,000 to 650,000 distinct CDR3 sequences, roughly an eighth seen once. The source was PBMCs, collected on the day of the yellow fever booster vaccination. The receptors originated from a man aged 25 to 45 who received the YFV17D yellow fever vaccine.

The chain has TRBV4-3 and TRBJ2-1; maybe TRBD2 (6 bases). The CDR3 loop spans 15 amino acids. Trimming took off 1 base at V and 5 bases at J, with 12 bases between the two ends. Germline-derived CDR1 and CDR2 are LGHNA and YSLEER. DNA for the CDR3: TGCGCCAGCAGCCAAGGCGGGGACGGAAACAATGAGCAGTTCTTC. Translating it yields CASSQGGDGNNEQFF.

This sequence joins TRBV20-1 and TRBJ2-7, with 8 positions matching TRBD1. Germline CDR1 is DFQATT and CDR2 is SNEGSKA (reference sequence). This CDR3 is built from 16 residues. J gave up 3 bases and V 0 bases, and 10 bases lay outside the gene matches. This CDR3 reads CSARDTDRGTFYEQYF. DNA of the CDR3: TGCAGTGCTAGAGACACTGACAGGGGCACGTTCTACGAGCAGTACTTC.

This clonotype was seen only a few times. This rearrangement joins TRBV6-1 to TRBJ1-5; perhaps TRBD1 as D (6 bases). V gave up 7 bases and J gave up 0 bases, with 16 bases separating them. This CDR3 is built from 16 residues. Germline values: CDR1 MNHNS, CDR2 SASEGT. CDR3 region: CASILRDTLSNQPQHF. CDR3 coding DNA: TGTGCCAGCATCCTCCGGGACACGCTTAGCAATCAGCCCCAGCATTTT.

The chain recombines TRBV6-1 with TRBJ2-2, with TRBD2 identical over 7 bases. The V and J ends lost 8 bases and 6 bases, in that order; junction bases with no gene match: 6. The CDR3 sequence is 13 residues long. Germline CDR1 and CDR2: MNHNS and SASEGT. CDR3 sequence reads: CASVKAGAGELFF. In nucleotides, the CDR3 is TGTGCCAGCGTCAAGGCGGGAGCCGGGGAGCTGTTTTTT.

V gene TRBV23-1 combines with J gene TRBJ1-6; no reliable D call. TRBV23-1 is sorted into the ORF group, with uncertain function. This CDR3 is 12 amino acids long. Trimming cost V 9 bases and J 6 bases, with 9 bases left between them. The DNA for the CDR3 is TGCGCCAGTCGGGCGAGTAATTCACCCCTCCACTTT. This sequence encodes CASRASNSPLHF.

This clonotype showed up many times. This chain connects TRBV7-3 to TRBJ2-2; D may be TRBD2 (6 bases). The CDR3 is 14 amino acids. The germline V and J ends were trimmed by 4 bases and 7 bases, with 13 bases remaining between them. Per germline, CDR1 SGHTA and CDR2 FQGTGA. The CDR3 reads CASSSFGGGGELFF. The CDR3 DNA sequence: TGTGCCAGCAGCTCCTTCGGGGGTGGCGGGGAGCTGTTTTTT.

This clonotype was seen a handful of times. The genes are TRBV20-1 and TRBJ2-2; 14 bases map to TRBD2. This CDR3 comprises 15 residues. After removal of 1 base from V and 8 bases from J, the junction contained 3 bases not matched to a gene. Per germline, CDR1 DFQATT and CDR2 SNEGSKA (reference sequence). The CDR3 coding sequence is TGCAGTGCTAGAGGGACTAGCGGGAGGTTGGGGGAGCTGTTTTTT. Encoded protein: CSARGTSGRLGELFF.

The chain has TRBV20-1 and TRBJ2-1; D uncertain. CDR3 length: 15 residues. The V gene lost 6 bases and the J gene lost 0 bases, with 15 bases spanning the gap. The germline V gene has CDR1 DFQATT and CDR2 SNEGSKA (reference sequence). The CDR3 reads CSAARGASSYNEQFF. CDR3 sequence (DNA): TGCAGTGCCGCTAGAGGAGCCAGCTCCTACAATGAGCAGTTCTTC.

The chain combines TRBV20-1 with TRBJ2-3; TRBD1 aligns across 7 bases. CDR3 size: 14 residues. J gave up 2 bases and V 5 bases, and 7 bases lay outside the gene matches. The germline V gene has CDR1 DFQATT and CDR2 SNEGSKA (reference sequence). CDR3 protein: CSALKGAFTDTQYF. The CDR3 nucleotides are TGCAGTGCTTTAAAGGGGGCTTTCACAGATACGCAGTATTTT.